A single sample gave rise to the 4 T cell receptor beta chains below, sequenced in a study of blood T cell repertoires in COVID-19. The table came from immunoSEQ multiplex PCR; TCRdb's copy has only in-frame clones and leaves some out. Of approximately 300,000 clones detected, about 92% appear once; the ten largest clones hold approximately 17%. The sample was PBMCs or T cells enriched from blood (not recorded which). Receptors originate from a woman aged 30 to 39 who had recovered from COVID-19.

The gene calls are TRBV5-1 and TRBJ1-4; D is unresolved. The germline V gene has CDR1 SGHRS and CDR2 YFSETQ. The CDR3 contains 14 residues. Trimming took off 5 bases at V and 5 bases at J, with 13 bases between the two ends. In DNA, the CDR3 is TGCGCCAGCAGTCCGAGGACGGGGAATGAAAAACTGTTTTTT. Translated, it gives CASSPRTGNEKLFF.

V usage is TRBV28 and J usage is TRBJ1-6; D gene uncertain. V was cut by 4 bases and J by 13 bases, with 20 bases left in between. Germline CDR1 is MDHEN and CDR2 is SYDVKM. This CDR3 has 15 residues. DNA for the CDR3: TGTGCCAGCAGTTCCGTAATTCCAGGAGGGTCGCCCCTCCACTTT. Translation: CASSSVIPGGSPLHF.

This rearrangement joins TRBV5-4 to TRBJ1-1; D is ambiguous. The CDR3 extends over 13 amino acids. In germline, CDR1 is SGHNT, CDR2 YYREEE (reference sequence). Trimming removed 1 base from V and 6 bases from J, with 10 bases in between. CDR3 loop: CASSLSLASEAFF. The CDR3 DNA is TGTGCCAGCAGCTTGTCTCTGGCTTCTGAAGCTTTCTTT.

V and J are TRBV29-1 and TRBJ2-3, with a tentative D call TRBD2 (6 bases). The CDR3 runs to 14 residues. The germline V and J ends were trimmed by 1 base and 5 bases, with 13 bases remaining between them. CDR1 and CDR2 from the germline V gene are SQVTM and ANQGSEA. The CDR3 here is CSVEVGGSRDTQYF. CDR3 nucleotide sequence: TGCAGCGTTGAAGTAGGAGGGTCGCGAGATACGCAGTATTTT.